This T cell receptor (beta chain) emerged from a study of shared clonotypes between healthy human individuals. With V trimmed by 4 bases and J by 4 bases, 6 bases remained unmatched. Germline V gives CDR1 MDHEN, CDR2 SYDVKM. This CDR3 comprises 15 residues. Clones were sequenced by immunoSEQ multiplex PCR, and TCRdb holds only the in-frame ones, with some missing. The repertoire holds over 950,000 clones, with 70% to 80% as singletons. This receptor was taken from a man younger than 35 in good health. Some clones in this sample may be carry-over from other donors' samples. The gene calls are TRBV28 and TRBJ1-3; 8 bases are a match to TRBD1. Material: memory CD4+ T cells from PBMCs. The subset denotes: CD45RA-negative fraction. CDR3 sequence (DNA): TGTGCCAGCAGTTCAACAGGGGGAAACGGAAACACCATATATTTT. This translates into CASSSTGGNGNTIYF.